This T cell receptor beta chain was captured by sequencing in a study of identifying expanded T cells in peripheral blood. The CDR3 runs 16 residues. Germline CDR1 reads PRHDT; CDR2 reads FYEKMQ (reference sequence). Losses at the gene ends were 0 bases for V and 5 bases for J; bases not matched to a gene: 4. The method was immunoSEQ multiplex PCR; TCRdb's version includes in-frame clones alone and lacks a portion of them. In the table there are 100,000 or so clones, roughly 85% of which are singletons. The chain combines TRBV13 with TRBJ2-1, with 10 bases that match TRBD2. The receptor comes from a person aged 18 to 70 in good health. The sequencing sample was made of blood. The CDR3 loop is CASSLGSSGGHNEQFF. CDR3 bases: TGTGCCAGCAGCTTAGGATCTAGCGGGGGACACAATGAGCAGTTCTTC.